These 18 T cell receptor beta chains share one sample of origin, sequenced in a study of cytomegalovirus exposure and HLA in healthy donors. With 60 Vbeta and 13 Jbeta primers, the PCR was carried out. TCRdb keeps only in-frame clones here, not all; method: immunoSEQ multiplex PCR. The table has more than 95,000 clones, around 80% seen once. The specimen sequenced was PBMCs. The receptors originated from a woman in her forties in good health and CMV-seronegative.

The chain couples TRBV19 to TRBJ2-5; weak D call: TRBD1 (6 bases). This CDR3 has 17 amino acids. The germline V and J ends were trimmed by 1 base and 4 bases, with 19 bases remaining between them. The germline V gene encodes CDR1 LNHDA and CDR2 SQIVND (reference sequence). CDR3 residues: CASSIGRGPARGETQYF. The CDR3 nucleotides read TGTGCCAGTAGTATAGGCAGGGGCCCGGCTCGGGGAGAGACCCAGTACTTC.

Comment on this clone: One end of the junction varies from germline; a read error may be responsible. This sample also contains other DNA sequences that code for the same CDR3. V is TRBV28 and J is TRBJ2-7, with 10 positions matching TRBD1. The CDR3 is 17 residues long. CDR1 MDHEN and CDR2 SYDVKM come from the germline V gene. CDR3 region: CASSLDSTGGTSYEQYF. The CDR3 DNA reads as TGCGCCAGCAGTTTAGACTCGACAGGGGGCACCTCCTACGAGCAGTACTTC.

The chain uses TRBV7-6 and TRBJ2-5, with TRBD2 matching 8 bases. The tail of the sequence fits TRBJ2-7 better, so the J call may be wrong. The CDR3 sequence is 14 residues long. The germline V gene encodes CDR1 SGHVS and CDR2 FNYEAQ. CDR3 in amino acids: CASSLAGRGDEQYF. DNA for the CDR3: TGTGCCAGCAGCTTAGCCGGGAGGGGTGACGAGCAGTACTTC.

This clone was observed a single time. The chain has TRBV28 and TRBJ2-2; 7 bases are shared with TRBD1. CDR3 length: 14 residues. Germline V gene data show CDR1 as MDHEN and CDR2 as SYDVKM. V trimming: 3 bases; J trimming: 5 bases; junction bases outside the gene matches: 3. The CDR3 here is CASSFQQGTGELFF. The CDR3 DNA follows: TGTGCCAGCAGTTTCCAACAGGGGACCGGGGAGCTGTTTTTT.

V and J are TRBV11-2 and TRBJ2-3; 8 bases match TRBD2. This CDR3 is built from 16 residues. Trimming took 5 bases from V and 3 from J; bases not matched to a gene: 10. Germline V gives CDR1 SGHAT, CDR2 FQNNGV. CDR3 region: CASSTGSGGPTDTQYF. CDR3 bases: TGTGCCAGCAGCACGGGATCGGGAGGGCCGACAGATACGCAGTATTTT. Combining the CDR3 with reference TRBV11-2 and TRBJ2-3 gives the whole variable domain EAGVAQSPRYKIIEKRQSVAFWCNPISGHATLYWYQQILGQGPKLLIQFQNNGVVDDSQLPKDRFSAERLKGVDSTLKIQPAKLEDSAVYLCASSTGSGGPTDTQYFGPGTRLTVL.

The chain uses TRBV4-3 and TRBJ1-1; D gene ambiguous. The germline V and J ends were trimmed by 3 bases and 4 bases, with 12 bases remaining between them. Germline CDR1 is LGHNA and CDR2 is YSLEER. The length of the CDR3 is 14 residues. The CDR3 sequence is CASSHFGEGTEAFF. The CDR3 coding sequence is TGCGCCAGCAGCCACTTCGGGGAGGGCACTGAAGCTTTCTTT.

The chain joins TRBV27 to TRBJ2-3, with a weak D call TRBD1 (6 bases). This CDR3 comprises 14 residues. The ends were cut back, 6 bases at V and 2 bases at J, with 12 bases in the middle. The germline CDR1 and CDR2 sequences are MNHEY and SMNVEV (reference sequence). The CDR3 DNA sequence: TGTGCCAGCAGGCCACAGGGAGCCACAGATACGCAGTATTTT. Translating gives CASRPQGATDTQYF.

This clone appeared a few times. The gene calls are TRBV4-3 and TRBJ1-5, with a weak D call TRBD1 (5 bases). Germline V gives CDR1 LGHNA, CDR2 YSLEER. Trimming removed 0 bases at V and 4 bases at J, with 10 bases between. This CDR3 is built from 15 residues. DNA of the CDR3: TGCGCCAGCAGCCAAGATTTCGGGGGGAATCAGCCCCAGCATTTT. Translating gives CASSQDFGGNQPQHF.

The chain uses TRBV5-6 and TRBJ1-4; the D is unclear. Germline V CDR1 and CDR2: SGHDT, YYEEEE. V lost 1 base and J 4 bases, leaving 14 bases between the germline ends. This CDR3 is 16 amino acids long. This CDR3 reads CASSLSSAGFNEKLFF. DNA for the CDR3: TGTGCCAGCAGCTTGTCTTCGGCGGGGTTTAATGAAAAACTGTTTTTT.

The rearrangement uses TRBV27 and TRBJ1-2; D is unresolved. Trimming left V 5 bases short and J 7 bases short, with 23 bases between. The CDR3 is 16 residues long. Germline V gene data show CDR1 as MNHEY and CDR2 as SMNVEV (reference sequence). CDR3 DNA sequence: TGTGCCAGCAGTCGACCCGACTCATCAGCGTCGGGTGGCTACACCTTC. This gives the protein CASSRPDSSASGGYTF.

The V gene is TRBV7-2, the J gene TRBJ2-7, with D perhaps matching TRBD1 (5 bases). The CDR3 is 14 amino acids. Germline assignment: CDR1 SGHTA and CDR2 FQGNSA. With 4 bases removed from V and 2 bases from J, the gap between germline ends came to 12 bases. Here the CDR3 reads CASSSTEKTYEQYF. The CDR3 DNA is TGTGCCAGCAGCTCGACAGAGAAAACCTACGAGCAGTACTTC.

The chain has TRBV28 and TRBJ2-7; tentatively, D is TRBD1 (6 bases). The V and J ends lost 11 bases and 5 bases respectively, with 10 bases between them. Per germline, CDR1 MDHEN and CDR2 SYDVKM. The CDR3 runs to 10 residues. CDR3 nucleotide sequence: TGTGCCTCCGAGGGGGACGAGCAGTACTTC. It codes for CASEGDEQYF.

The gene calls are TRBV6-5 and TRBJ2-7; 7 bases fit TRBD2. CDR1 MNHEY and CDR2 SVGAGI come from the germline V gene. The CDR3 covers 14 residues. V gave up 8 bases and J gave up 3 bases; unmatched junction bases: 10. CDR3 region: CASGPAAGIYEQYF. CDR3 nucleotide sequence: TGTGCCAGCGGGCCTGCAGCGGGGATCTACGAGCAGTACTTC.

The chain combines TRBV27 with TRBJ2-1, with no clear D. The CDR3 loop spans 13 amino acids. Germline CDR1 MNHEY, CDR2 SMNVEV (reference sequence). Trimming took 5 bases from V and 8 from J, leaving 13 bases between them. The CDR3 sequence is CASSPITRDEQFF. CDR3 nucleotide sequence: TGTGCCAGCAGTCCTATTACCCGGGATGAGCAGTTCTTC.

The CDR3 here is CASSLGVVATEAFF. The CDR3 DNA is TGTGCCAGCAGTTTAGGAGTCGTGGCAACTGAAGCTTTCTTT. V usage is TRBV28 and J usage is TRBJ1-1, with D unclear. The CDR3 totals 14 residues. V shed 2 bases and J shed 5 bases, with 12 bases lying between them. Per germline, CDR1 MDHEN and CDR2 SYDVKM.

This rearrangement joins TRBV27 to TRBJ2-1; 8 bases match TRBD2. V lost 6 bases to trimming and J lost 0 bases; unmatched junction nucleotides: 4. There are 15 residues in the CDR3. Germline assignment: CDR1 MNHEY and CDR2 SMNVEV (reference sequence). The CDR3 nucleotides read TGTGCCAGCAGCCCCGGGACTAGCTCCTACAATGAGCAGTTCTTC. Its protein is CASSPGTSSYNEQFF.

The chain couples TRBV9 to TRBJ2-7, with 7 positions matching TRBD2. There are 14 residues in the CDR3. Germline V gene lookup returns CDR1 SGDLS and CDR2 YYNGEE. After removal of 3 bases from V and 5 bases from J, the junction contained 8 bases not matched to a gene. CDR3 sequence reads: CASSARQAGDEQYF. The CDR3 coding sequence is TGTGCCAGCAGCGCCCGCCAGGCGGGGGACGAGCAGTACTTC.

This clone showed up just a few times. V gene TRBV5-1 combines with J gene TRBJ1-3; 9 nucleotides line up with TRBD1. Trimming at V came to 2 bases and at J to 0 bases, leaving 6 bases not matched to a gene. Germline values: CDR1 SGHRS, CDR2 YFSETQ. The CDR3 is 17 amino acids. The CDR3 loop is CASSLQGATASGNTIYF. The CDR3 DNA is TGCGCCAGCAGCTTACAGGGGGCTACGGCCTCTGGAAACACCATATATTTT. Supplemented by reference TRBV5-1 and TRBJ1-3, the full variable domain reads KAGVTQTPRYLIKTRGQQVTLSCSPISGHRSVSWYQQTPGQGLQFLFEYFSETQRNKGNFPGRFSGRQFSNSRSEMNVSTLELGDSALYLCASSLQGATASGNTIYFGEGSWLTVV.